The text below deals with one T cell receptor beta chain. Its antigen is not yet known. No base quality values were provided; no much bigger clone lies one nucleotide off. The time point label corresponds to: week 23, last vaccination. Every vaccine dose consisted of 300 ug of a 20-mer mutant IDH1 peptide in Montanide, administered subcutaneously together with topical imiquimod. Donors had newly diagnosed WHO grade 3 or 4 IDH1-mutant astrocytomas with loss of nuclear ATRX. The samples were drawn from NOA16, a multicentre, single-arm, open-label phase I trial in Germany that tested a mutant IDH1 peptide vaccine in humans for the first time. The DNeasy Blood and Tissue Kit was used to extract genomic DNA from EDTA blood for TCRB sequencing. Spanning cysteine to phenylalanine, the CDR3 consists of 16 amino acids. The read is trimmed to its CDR3 DNA, 48 bases read in frame from base 1. The V end gives up 3 bases and the J end 3 bases, leaving 10 bases in the junction not matched to a gene. CDR1 and CDR2 were assigned from the germline V gene (reference sequence) as MNHEY and SMNVEV.

The source of the sample is a study of a mutant IDH1 vaccine in newly diagnosed glioma (dated by TCRdb to the early 2020s). Turning to the overall study: Across visits V03 through V10, patients got a total of eight vaccinations, given in weeks 1, 3, 5, 7, 11, 15, 19 and 23. Prior to enrollment, patients had been given standard therapy consisting of radiotherapy alone, temozolomide alone, or radiochemotherapy with temozolomide, with the combination given to most patients. Longitudinal TCRB deep sequencing was performed for fewer than 30 treated patients wherever samples were available for exploratory analyses. Vaccination started 4-6 weeks after radiotherapy alone, or was given together with temozolomide cycles in the groups whose treatment included chemotherapy. Of the approximately 34 treated patients, approximately 62% were male and approximately 40% were female, and a mean age of 40.4 years was recorded. Six visits were used for peripheral blood collection: V03 (baseline), V05, V07, V10, V12 and V13. General conclusions and limits of the study: It was noted by the authors that analyses of patient blood samples could not be reproduced owing to sample limitations. Selection of PBMC samples for TCRB deep sequencing was based on availability. Changes in the top peripheral T cell clonotypes picked up by TCRB sequencing did not appear to be linked to pseudoprogression. Across multiple MHC alleles, vaccine-induced immune responses were seen in roughly 93% of patients.

Libraries were built with the immunoSEQ multiplex PCR assay. Rearranged TCR beta chain sequences were amplified using the hsTCRB Kit according to the manufacturer's protocol. Sequencing of TCRB libraries was carried out on an Illumina MiSeq. Concerning the study's data processing: The kit vendor's proprietary platform handled demultiplexing, trimming and gene mapping. TCRdb took over this immuneACCESS table, retaining in-frame rearrangements with V and J assigned. Such tables are incomplete; in checked studies, under half of the missing clones stem from an unresolved V gene, and the remainder is unexplained. V and J calls and clone size are copied from that table; D and trimming were computed from the DNA. The sample table records approximately 44,000 clones; approximately 89% of these occur just once. The top ten constitute about 3.9% of the sample.

The material sequenced was PBMCs, taken from a glioma patient whose treatment included an IDH1 peptide vaccine. The V and J segments used are TRBV27 and TRBJ2-7, and 8 junctional nucleotides match TRBD1. This receptor was taken from a man aged 50-59 years with glioma. This receptor carries the CDR3 CASSFFPPGQGYEQYF. The DNA sequence follows: TGTGCCAGCAGTTTTTTCCCCCCTGGACAGGGCTACGAGCAGTACTTC.